A selection of T cell receptor beta chains follows, all from one sample in a study of cytomegalovirus exposure and HLA in healthy donors. Some clones are missing from TCRdb's copy, which holds only in-frame ones; the method was immunoSEQ multiplex PCR. The table has 160,000 or so clones, approximately 79% seen once. Material for sequencing was PBMCs. The receptor set was obtained from a man between 60 and 70 years old in good health and CMV-seronegative. CDR3s include the opening cysteine and the closing phenylalanine or tryptophan. A D gene is named only where the DNA matches it firmly. Some rows mark clone size as missing; the rest say once, few, many or name a class of expanded clone.

CDR3 length	clone size	V gene	J gene	D gene	CDR3 protein	CDR3 DNA
13	.	TRBV7-6	TRBJ1-1	.	CASSSKVNTEAFF	TGTGCCAGCAGCTCTAAAGTGAACACTGAAGCTTTCTTT
16	once	TRBV27	TRBJ2-3	TRBD1	CASKRQGASSTDTQYF	TGTGCCAGCAAAAGACAGGGGGCATCGAGCACAGATACGCAGTATTTT
18	few	TRBV15	TRBJ2-6	TRBD1	CATSRALDRASGANVLTF	TGTGCCACCAGCAGAGCCCTGGACAGGGCCTCTGGGGCCAACGTCCTGACTTTC
15	.	TRBV27	TRBJ2-7	TRBD2	CASTPVAGAKYEQYF	TGTGCCAGCACCCCAGTAGCGGGAGCTAAGTACGAGCAGTACTTC
13	.	TRBV28	TRBJ2-7	TRBD2	CASMRGAYYEQYF	TGTGCCAGCATGCGGGGGGCATACTACGAGCAGTACTTC
15	.	TRBV4-3	TRBJ2-5	TRBD2	CASSQRLALPGGQYF	TGCGCCAGCAGCCAAAGGTTAGCCCTGCCGGGGGGCCAGTACTTC
13	.	TRBV29-1	TRBJ1-3	.	CSEERDTRNTIYF	TGCAGCGAAGAGCGGGACACCCGAAACACCATATATTTT
15	.	TRBV7-2	TRBJ2-3	.	CASSSRGPGRDTQYF	TGTGCCAGCAGCTCGCGGGGGCCCGGACGTGATACGCAGTATTTT
15	.	TRBV6-1	TRBJ2-7	TRBD1	CASSEGDRGFYEQYF	TGTGCCAGCAGTGAGGGCGACAGGGGGTTTTACGAGCAGTACTTC
15	.	TRBV6-5	TRBJ1-1	TRBD1	CASRSTLEGADEAFF	TGTGCCAGCAGGAGCACTCTTGAGGGGGCAGATGAAGCTTTCTTT
14	few	TRBV23-1	TRBJ2-7	.	CASSPDSSSYEQYF	TGCGCCAGCAGTCCAGACTCAAGCTCCTACGAGCAGTACTTC
17	.	TRBV28	TRBJ2-5	TRBD2	CASSPMRLAGDRETQYF	TGTGCCAGCAGTCCCATGAGACTAGCGGGAGATCGAGAGACCCAGTACTTC
14	once	TRBV7-9	TRBJ2-7	TRBD1	CSSTGTDTYYEQYF	TGTTCCAGTACCGGGACAGATACCTACTACGAGCAGTACTTC
16	.	TRBV6-5	TRBJ2-2	.	CASSYSPGMNTGELFF	TGTGCCAGCAGTTATTCCCCAGGGATGAACACCGGGGAGCTGTTTTTT
14	.	TRBV21-1	TRBJ2-5	.	CASVERNLEETQYF	TGTGCCAGCGTGGAGCGTAACTTGGAAGAGACCCAGTACTTC
15	.	TRBV2	TRBJ2-1	.	CASSDTITGVNEQFF	TGTGCCAGCAGTGACACTATCACGGGAGTAAATGAGCAGTTCTTC
15	.	TRBV6-5	TRBJ2-7	TRBD1	CASSGWTGGSYEQYF	TGTGCCAGCAGTGGGTGGACAGGGGGCTCCTACGAGCAGTACTTC
14	.	TRBV2	TRBJ2-7	.	CASSVSRASYEQYF	TGTGCCAGCAGTGTTTCCAGGGCCTCCTACGAGCAGTACTTC
12	.	TRBV18	TRBJ2-5	.	CASLDPQETQYF	TGTGCCAGCCTAGACCCCCAAGAGACCCAGTACTTC
12	.	TRBV7-8	TRBJ2-1	.	CASSSAYNEQFF	TGTGCCAGCAGCTCAGCCTACAATGAGCAGTTCTTC
14	.	TRBV7-7	TRBJ2-7	TRBD1	CASSSGTGDMEQYF	TGTGCCAGCAGCTCCGGGACAGGGGACATGGAGCAGTACTTC
14	.	TRBV30	TRBJ1-3	.	CAWSGPLSGNTIYF	TGTGCCTGGAGTGGGCCTCTCTCTGGAAACACCATATATTTT
15	once	TRBV6-5	TRBJ2-3	TRBD2	CASSYSPSGGDTQYF	TGTGCCAGCAGTTACTCCCCTAGCGGGGGGGATACGCAGTATTTT
13	.	TRBV6-6	TRBJ2-7	TRBD1	CASSYSDRAEQYF	TGTGCCAGCAGTTACTCCGACAGGGCCGAGCAGTACTTC
12	.	TRBV5-1	TRBJ1-1	.	CASSFTGFEAFF	TGCGCCAGCAGCTTTACAGGGTTTGAAGCTTTCTTT
13	.	TRBV5-1	TRBJ2-7	.	CASSSSQLNEQYF	TGCGCCAGCAGCTCTAGCCAGTTAAACGAGCAGTACTTC
15	few	TRBV9	TRBJ2-2	TRBD1	CASSLGQVNTGELFF	TGTGCCAGCAGCCTGGGACAGGTGAACACCGGGGAGCTGTTTTTT
16	.	TRBV4-2	TRBJ2-4	.	CASSQDYWQIQNIQYF	TGTGCCAGCAGCCAAGATTATTGGCAGATTCAAAACATTCAGTACTTC
19	.	TRBV29-1	TRBJ2-1	TRBD1	CSVEPDRVHPLSSYNEQFF	TGCAGCGTTGAACCCGACAGGGTTCATCCTTTGAGCTCCTACAATGAGCAGTTCTTC
14	.	TRBV10-3	TRBJ2-4	.	CAIREAGAKNIQYF	TGTGCCATCAGGGAAGCGGGAGCCAAAAACATTCAGTACTTC
12	.	TRBV28	TRBJ1-2	.	CASSREDYGYTF	TGTGCCAGCAGTAGAGAAGACTATGGCTACACCTTC
15	.	TRBV7-2	TRBJ1-3	.	CASSHWEGSGNTIYF	TGTGCCAGCAGCCACTGGGAGGGGTCAGGAAACACCATATATTTT